Below are 3 T cell receptor beta chains sequenced from a single sample in a study of blood T cell repertoires in COVID-19. Here immunoSEQ multiplex PCR was the method, and the copy in TCRdb shows in-frame clones only, minus some. The data contain under 300,000 clones, roughly 89% of them singletons. The source material was peripheral blood. Receptors were obtained from a woman aged 35 to 49 who had recovered from COVID-19.

CDR3 region: CASSGGGRGGYEQYV. CDR3 nucleotide sequence: TGTGCCAGCAGTGGGGGGGGTAGGGGAGGCTACGAGCAGTACGTC. The chain links TRBV6-1 to TRBJ2-7; 7 bases are a match to TRBD2. CDR1 and CDR2 (germline): MNHNS, SASEGT. The CDR3 is 15 amino acids. Trimming took 4 bases from V and 3 from J; bases not matched to a gene: 9.

The count of this clone is one. The CDR3 bases are TGTGCCATCAGTGAAAATGTACAGGGGGCAGGGTCCGGGGAGCTGTTTTTT. This translates into CAISENVQGAGSGELFF. This chain joins TRBV10-3 and TRBJ2-2, with 9 positions matching TRBD1. Germline CDR1 ENHRY, CDR2 SYGVKD. The CDR3 spans 17 residues. The V gene end was trimmed by 3 bases and the J gene end by 6 bases; junction bases not matched to a gene: 11.

The rearrangement joins TRBV5-1 to TRBJ2-5, with a possible D match to TRBD1 (5 bases). Germline values: CDR1 SGHRS, CDR2 YFSETQ. With 1 base removed from V and 1 base from J, the gap between germline ends came to 11 bases. This CDR3 is 15 amino acids long. This CDR3 is CASSLSGQAQETQYF. DNA of the CDR3: TGCGCCAGCAGCTTGAGTGGACAAGCCCAAGAGACCCAGTACTTC.